This is a list of T cell receptor beta chains from one sample in a study of blood T cell repertoires in COVID-19. The protocol was immunoSEQ multiplex PCR, while the TCRdb copy is restricted to in-frame clones and leaves out a portion. This table has about 190,000 clones, roughly 80% appearing once. Sequencing was done on a sample of peripheral blood. All receptors derive from a woman in her thirties with acute or convalescent COVID-19. CDR3s include the opening cysteine and the closing phenylalanine or tryptophan. D genes are given only for firm matches. Rows give clone size only sometimes, using once, few, many, or a class for an expanded clone.

TRBJ1-1	15	NA	NA	TRBV15	CATSRGQSMNTEAFF	TGTGCCACCAGCAGAGGACAGTCTATGAACACTGAAGCTTTCTTT
TRBJ1-1	15	NA	NA	TRBV6-4	CASSDSDGGGTEAFF	TGTGCCAGCAGTGACTCGGATGGCGGGGGCACTGAAGCTTTCTTT
TRBJ1-2	14	NA	once	TRBV3-1/TRBV3-2	CASSQDLGRDGYTF	TGTGCCAGCAGCCAAGATCTAGGGAGGGATGGCTACACCTTC
TRBJ2-3	13	NA	NA	TRBV2	CASPEGGTDTQYF	TGTGCCAGCCCCGAGGGGGGCACAGATACGCAGTATTTT
TRBJ2-3	16	TRBD2	NA	TRBV11-3	CASSLDSGGARDTQYF	TGTGCCAGCAGCTTAGATAGCGGGGGGGCAAGAGATACGCAGTATTTT
TRBJ2-2	16	TRBD1	NA	TRBV3-1/TRBV3-2	CASSRLRTGDTGELFF	TGTGCCAGCAGCCGGTTAAGGACAGGGGACACCGGGGAGCTGTTTTTT
TRBJ1-1	13	NA	NA	TRBV19	CASKEGRNTEAFF	TGTGCCAGTAAGGAGGGGAGGAACACTGAAGCTTTCTTT
TRBJ1-2	13	NA	NA	TRBV12-3/TRBV12-4	CASSLALNYGYTF	TGTGCCAGCAGTTTAGCACTTAACTATGGCTACACCTTC
TRBJ2-5	14	NA	NA	TRBV29-1	CSVLPGNSQETQYF	TGCAGCGTTCTCCCAGGAAACTCTCAAGAGACCCAGTACTTC
TRBJ2-1	19	TRBD2	few	TRBV4-1	CASSHLGLAGGPKHNEQFF	TGCGCCAGCAGCCACCTGGGACTAGCGGGGGGTCCCAAACACAATGAGCAGTTCTTC
TRBJ1-5	14	NA	NA	TRBV7-8	CASSSRDGNQPQHF	TGTGCCAGCAGCTCCAGGGATGGCAATCAGCCCCAGCATTTT
TRBJ2-1	12	TRBD1	NA	TRBV6-6	CASSDRGREQFF	TGTGCCAGCAGCGACAGGGGGCGCGAGCAGTTCTTC
TRBJ2-5	15	TRBD1	NA	TRBV5-1	CASSRTGGNRETQYF	TGCGCCAGCAGCCGGACAGGGGGTAATCGAGAGACCCAGTACTTC
TRBJ2-7	15	TRBD2	NA	TRBV5-1	CASSPGTSGVYEQYF	TGCGCCAGCAGTCCCGGGACTAGCGGGGTCTACGAGCAGTACTTC
TRBJ1-2	13	TRBD1	NA	TRBV7-9	CASSLTGGNGYTF	TGTGCCAGCAGCTTAACAGGGGGTAATGGCTACACCTTC
TRBJ2-4	15	NA	NA	TRBV7-2	CASSLMGLAKNIQYF	TGTGCCAGCAGCTTAATGGGACTAGCCAAAAACATTCAGTACTTC
TRBJ1-1	15	NA	once	TRBV19	CASMWRAGGNTEAFF	TGTGCCAGTATGTGGAGGGCAGGAGGGAACACTGAAGCTTTCTTT
TRBJ2-3	15	TRBD1	NA	TRBV6-4	CASSLGQGDADTQYF	TGTGCCAGCAGTCTAGGACAGGGGGATGCAGATACGCAGTATTTT
TRBJ1-2	12	NA	NA	TRBV6-5	CASSLTVTGYTF	TGTGCCAGCAGTCTGACAGTTACGGGCTACACCTTC
TRBJ2-7	13	NA	NA	TRBV28	CASSLHSSYEQYF	TGTGCCAGCAGTTTGCATAGCTCCTACGAGCAGTACTTC
TRBJ2-7	15	NA	NA	TRBV6-1	CASSEATGGLDEQYF	TGTGCCAGCAGTGAAGCGACAGGAGGCCTAGACGAGCAGTACTTC
TRBJ2-7	12	TRBD1	NA	TRBV30	CAYRRDRGEKYF	TGTGCCTACCGAAGGGACAGGGGGGAGAAGTACTTC
TRBJ2-2	16	TRBD1	few	TRBV19	CASWDRKKPNTGELFF	TGTGCCAGCTGGGACAGGAAGAAACCTAACACCGGGGAGCTGTTTTTT
TRBJ2-4	16	NA	few	TRBV27	CASSGIQALAKNIQYF	TGTGCCAGCAGTGGGATACAGGCGCTAGCCAAAAACATTCAGTACTTC
TRBJ1-5	16	TRBD1	NA	TRBV27	CASSLSPTGSNQPQHF	TGTGCCAGCAGTTTATCCCCGACAGGGAGCAATCAGCCCCAGCATTTT
TRBJ1-6	17	NA	NA	TRBV27	CASSLFRGSSYNSPLHF	TGTGCCAGCAGTTTATTTCGGGGGAGCTCCTATAATTCACCCCTCCACTTT
TRBJ2-2	15	TRBD2	NA	TRBV11-2	CASGRLAGKTGELFF	TGTGCCAGCGGTCGACTAGCGGGGAAAACCGGGGAGCTGTTTTTT
TRBJ2-7	15	TRBD2	once	TRBV4-1	CASSHLVAGGYEQYF	TGCGCCAGCAGCCACCTGGTTGCGGGAGGTTACGAGCAGTACTTC
TRBJ1-2	14	TRBD1	NA	TRBV7-9	CASSALQGSYGYTF	TGTGCCAGCAGCGCGTTACAGGGGTCCTATGGCTACACCTTC
TRBJ2-3	14	TRBD1	NA	TRBV5-1	CASSEGAVTDTQYF	TGCGCCAGCAGCGAGGGGGCAGTCACAGATACGCAGTATTTT
TRBJ2-3	17	TRBD2	NA	TRBV19	CASSPLIAGVGGDTQYF	TGTGCCAGTAGTCCACTGATAGCGGGAGTCGGGGGAGATACGCAGTATTTT
TRBJ2-5	13	TRBD1	NA	TRBV6-5	CASIWTGSETQYF	TGTGCCAGCATTTGGACAGGGTCAGAGACCCAGTACTTC
TRBJ1-2	14	TRBD1	NA	TRBV5-1	CASSWDRPEDGYTF	TGCGCCAGCAGCTGGGACAGGCCCGAGGATGGCTACACCTTC
TRBJ1-4	17	TRBD1	few	TRBV24-1	CATSEAGTGVENEKLFF	TGTGCCACCAGTGAGGCCGGGACAGGGGTCGAGAATGAAAAACTGTTTTTT
TRBJ2-5	13	NA	NA	TRBV7-9	CASSRWSRETQYF	TGTGCCAGCAGTCGATGGTCGCGGGAGACCCAGTACTTC
TRBJ2-2	12	NA	NA	TRBV6-5	CASSSNTGELFF	TGTGCCAGCAGCTCCAACACCGGGGAGCTGTTTTTT
TRBJ2-5	16	TRBD2	NA	TRBV4-1	CASSPLLAGDQETQYF	TGCGCCAGCAGCCCCTTGCTAGCGGGGGACCAAGAGACCCAGTACTTC
TRBJ2-3	14	NA	NA	TRBV5-6	CASSSPQGADTQYF	TGTGCCAGCAGCTCACCACAGGGTGCAGATACGCAGTATTTT
TRBJ2-1	15	NA	NA	TRBV28	CASRIAHSVYNEQFF	TGTGCCAGCAGGATAGCCCATAGCGTCTACAATGAGCAGTTCTTC
TRBJ1-6	14	TRBD1	NA	TRBV13	CASSQGQFHSPLHF	TGTGCCAGCAGCCAGGGACAGTTTCATTCACCCCTCCACTTT
TRBJ1-1	13	TRBD1	NA	TRBV25-1	CASSNRGLTEAFF	TGTGCCAGCAGTAACAGGGGGCTTACTGAAGCTTTCTTT
TRBJ2-3	14	NA	NA	TRBV30	CAWRTQGRTDTQYF	TGTGCCTGGAGAACTCAGGGTAGGACAGATACGCAGTATTTT
TRBJ2-1	15	TRBD1	NA	TRBV7-9	CASSLPGRGPNEQFF	TGTGCCAGCAGCTTACCGGGCAGGGGGCCCAATGAGCAGTTCTTC
TRBJ1-1	14	NA	NA	TRBV7-3	CASSPGGTGTEAFF	TGTGCCAGCAGCCCCGGAGGGACCGGCACTGAAGCTTTCTTT
TRBJ2-7	15	NA	NA	TRBV9	CASSPTGTRFYEQYF	TGTGCCAGCAGCCCCACAGGGACCCGATTCTACGAGCAGTACTTC
TRBJ1-1	13	NA	few	TRBV19	CASSLTGNTEAFF	TGTGCCAGTAGTCTGACAGGGAACACTGAAGCTTTCTTT
TRBJ2-7	16	TRBD2	NA	TRBV6-6	CASSGNDGRRGWEQYF	TGTGCCAGCAGTGGAAACGACGGGAGGAGAGGGTGGGAGCAGTACTTC
TRBJ1-4	16	NA	NA	TRBV10-1	CASSDPTGSTNEKLFF	TGCGCCAGCAGTGACCCTACAGGGAGTACTAATGAAAAACTGTTTTTT
TRBJ2-7	14	TRBD2	NA	TRBV7-2	CASSLEGGLGEQYF	TGTGCCAGCAGCTTAGAGGGAGGGCTGGGTGAGCAGTACTTC